These T cell receptor beta chains were read from a single sample in a study of blood T cell repertoires in COVID-19. Only in-frame clones appear in the TCRdb table, and some are missing; sequencing was by immunoSEQ multiplex PCR. This table has approximately 330,000 clones, 65% to 90% appearing once. Sequenced: PBMCs or T cells enriched from blood (not recorded which). These receptors were obtained from a middle-aged woman with acute COVID-19. Both conserved end residues are part of each CDR3.

J gene: TRBJ1-1
V gene: TRBV5-1
CDR3 protein: CASSASGGNTEAFF

J gene: TRBJ1-1
V gene: TRBV19
CDR3 protein: CASSIPGYTEAFF

J gene: TRBJ1-1
V gene: TRBV28
CDR3 protein: CASSWTGRTEAFF

J gene: TRBJ1-3
V gene: TRBV11-2
CDR3 protein: CASSSDRAHSGNTIYF

J gene: TRBJ2-1
V gene: TRBV19
CDR3 protein: CASSITSGSSYNEQFF

J gene: TRBJ1-5
V gene: TRBV11-2
CDR3 protein: CASSLGRGGRQPQHF

J gene: TRBJ2-1
V gene: TRBV27
CDR3 protein: CASSPGDRAYNEQFF

J gene: TRBJ2-2
V gene: TRBV19
CDR3 protein: CASSMSWGLTGELFF

J gene: TRBJ2-7
V gene: TRBV29-1
CDR3 protein: CSVAAGFYEQYF

J gene: TRBJ1-1
V gene: TRBV4-3
CDR3 protein: CASSQDPGTEAFF

J gene: TRBJ1-4
V gene: TRBV4-3
CDR3 protein: CASSQDLIPAGGKNEKLFF

J gene: TRBJ2-1
V gene: TRBV7-9
CDR3 protein: CASSLDTSYNEQFF

J gene: TRBJ2-2
V gene: TRBV7-9
CDR3 protein: CASSEVAGYTNTGELFF

J gene: TRBJ1-2
V gene: TRBV5-6
CDR3 protein: CASSYPRRGPNYGYTF

J gene: TRBJ2-7
V gene: TRBV7-2
CDR3 protein: CASSPRPTHRAYEQYF

J gene: TRBJ1-5
V gene: TRBV28
CDR3 protein: CASSQAGNQPQHF

J gene: TRBJ1-1
V gene: TRBV10-3
CDR3 protein: CAISALGGNTEAFF

J gene: TRBJ2-1
V gene: TRBV7-3
CDR3 protein: CASSPGLATGEQFF

J gene: TRBJ2-2
V gene: TRBV7-8
CDR3 protein: CASGDRANTGELFF

J gene: TRBJ2-2
V gene: TRBV19
CDR3 protein: CASTQGINTGELFF

J gene: TRBJ2-7
V gene: TRBV28
CDR3 protein: CASKAGTGGDEQYF

J gene: TRBJ2-7
V gene: TRBV18
CDR3 protein: CASSPNYEQYF

J gene: TRBJ2-7
V gene: TRBV25-1
CDR3 protein: CASSAPTETYEQYF

J gene: TRBJ1-2
V gene: TRBV2
CDR3 protein: CASSVSGGQGYGYTF

J gene: TRBJ2-7
V gene: TRBV29-1
CDR3 protein: CSVGPRGRGYEQYF

J gene: TRBJ2-7
V gene: TRBV2
CDR3 protein: CASSVDRGLYEQYF

J gene: TRBJ2-2
V gene: TRBV6-5
CDR3 protein: CASSYRGSDTGELFF

J gene: TRBJ2-7
V gene: TRBV6-6
CDR3 protein: CAIAGRRGAYEQYF

J gene: TRBJ2-6
V gene: TRBV14
CDR3 protein: CASSQVSPGRHLYSGANVLTF

J gene: TRBJ1-5
V gene: TRBV5-5
CDR3 protein: CASSLSGVYSNQPQHF

J gene: TRBJ2-7
V gene: TRBV2
CDR3 protein: CASSGTSLTYEQYF

J gene: TRBJ2-2
V gene: TRBV9
CDR3 protein: CASSGIWTSGGSGELFF

J gene: TRBJ1-2
V gene: TRBV6-2/TRBV6-3
CDR3 protein: CASSYIPQGYYTF

J gene: TRBJ1-2
V gene: TRBV14
CDR3 protein: CASSRQGGNGYTF

J gene: TRBJ1-2
V gene: TRBV5-1
CDR3 protein: CASSSQAGQRYGYTF

J gene: TRBJ2-4
V gene: TRBV11-2
CDR3 protein: CASSRHLTGEENIQYF

J gene: TRBJ1-2
V gene: TRBV5-5
CDR3 protein: CASSLPGIYGYTF

J gene: TRBJ2-7
V gene: TRBV5-6
CDR3 protein: CASSLAAGVEQYF

J gene: TRBJ2-2
V gene: TRBV29-1
CDR3 protein: CSVDLRTGELFF

J gene: TRBJ1-1
V gene: TRBV5-6
CDR3 protein: CASSFSTGMNTEAFF

J gene: TRBJ2-7
V gene: TRBV28
CDR3 protein: CASKRDSVTYEQYF

J gene: TRBJ2-2
V gene: TRBV5-4
CDR3 protein: CASSSPGQGVTGELFF

J gene: TRBJ1-2
V gene: TRBV29-1
CDR3 protein: CSVDTAGQGNYGYTF

J gene: TRBJ2-5
V gene: TRBV19
CDR3 protein: CAAGLPQETQYF

J gene: TRBJ1-5
V gene: TRBV10-3
CDR3 protein: CAISESRGNQPQHF

J gene: TRBJ2-7
V gene: TRBV7-9
CDR3 protein: CASSWGQGISEQYF

J gene: TRBJ2-2
V gene: TRBV11-2
CDR3 protein: CASTRVGGTGELFF

J gene: TRBJ2-7
V gene: TRBV7-2
CDR3 protein: CASSFSGTTSYEQYF

J gene: TRBJ1-2
V gene: TRBV7-9
CDR3 protein: CASSLTISTGDYGYTF

J gene: TRBJ1-5
V gene: TRBV6-5
CDR3 protein: CASSQGYNQPQHF

J gene: TRBJ2-1
V gene: TRBV5-1
CDR3 protein: CASSLGLAGVDEQFF

J gene: TRBJ1-5
V gene: TRBV18
CDR3 protein: CASSLVANQPQHF